Described below is a single TCR beta chain sequence and its context. The data were taken from a study of blood T cell repertoires in COVID-19. Study information: The United States, Italy and Spain were the sources of the acute and convalescent COVID-19 samples. Sources were T cells, B-cell-depleted T cells, or PBMCs; the material itself was cDNA or gDNA.

As processed by the authors: From reference gene primer amplification, estimates of nucleated cell counts were derived. TCRdb's table, derived via immunoSEQ multiplex PCR, lists solely in-frame clones and lacks some. D and trimming were read from the DNA, whereas the V and J calls and clone size are those reported in that table. The sample contains around 160,000 clones, 85% to 90% of which appear only once. Germline assignment: CDR1 LNHDA and CDR2 SQIVND (reference sequence). J was trimmed by 4 bases and V by 1 base; bases with no gene match: 8. The CDR3 consists of 16 residues. The chain uses TRBV19 and TRBJ1-2; 8 nucleotides match TRBD1. The clonotype originates from a man younger than 30 with acute or convalescent COVID-19. The specimen was peripheral blood. In DNA form, the CDR3 reads TGTGCCAGTAGTATAGTCGGGACAGGCCGTGGCTATGGCTACACCTTC. Translating gives CASSIVGTGRGYGYTF.